The clone carrying this T cell receptor (beta chain) has more than one count but fewer than ten. Its antigen remains unidentified. V shed 4 bases, J shed 2 bases, and the junction held 3 bases outside the gene matches. The CDR3 extends over 14 amino acids. Looked up from germline, CDR1 is SGHVS and CDR2 is FNYEAQ. The TCR beta libraries were generated through quantitative 5'-RACE incorporating molecular barcodes. TCRdb fed the 5' RACE reads into MiXCR, producing one record per CDR3 protein. In the table there are roughly 490,000 distinct CDR3 sequences, 5.3% of which are singletons. This entry belongs to a study of CD8 T cells in ankylosing spondylitis. Notes on the study in general: Disease-associated clones were CD8+ and fairly uncommon in peripheral blood. Blood from ankylosing spondylitis patients appeared to carry a characteristic roughly 8-variant TCR beta motif. Significantly higher representation of disease-linked clones was reported for matched ankylosing spondylitis synovial fluid. Before this, some motif variants had been reported in reactive arthritis synovial fluid and blood.

V is TRBV7-6 and J is TRBJ2-3; 7 nucleotides line up with TRBD2. The TCR comes from a male donor with ankylosing spondylitis. The sample was blood, either unsorted or a sorted T cell fraction (not recorded which). The CDR3 is CASSSRDYTDTQYF. The CDR3 nucleotides are TGTGCCAGCAGCTCCCGGGACTACACAGATACGCAGTATTTT.